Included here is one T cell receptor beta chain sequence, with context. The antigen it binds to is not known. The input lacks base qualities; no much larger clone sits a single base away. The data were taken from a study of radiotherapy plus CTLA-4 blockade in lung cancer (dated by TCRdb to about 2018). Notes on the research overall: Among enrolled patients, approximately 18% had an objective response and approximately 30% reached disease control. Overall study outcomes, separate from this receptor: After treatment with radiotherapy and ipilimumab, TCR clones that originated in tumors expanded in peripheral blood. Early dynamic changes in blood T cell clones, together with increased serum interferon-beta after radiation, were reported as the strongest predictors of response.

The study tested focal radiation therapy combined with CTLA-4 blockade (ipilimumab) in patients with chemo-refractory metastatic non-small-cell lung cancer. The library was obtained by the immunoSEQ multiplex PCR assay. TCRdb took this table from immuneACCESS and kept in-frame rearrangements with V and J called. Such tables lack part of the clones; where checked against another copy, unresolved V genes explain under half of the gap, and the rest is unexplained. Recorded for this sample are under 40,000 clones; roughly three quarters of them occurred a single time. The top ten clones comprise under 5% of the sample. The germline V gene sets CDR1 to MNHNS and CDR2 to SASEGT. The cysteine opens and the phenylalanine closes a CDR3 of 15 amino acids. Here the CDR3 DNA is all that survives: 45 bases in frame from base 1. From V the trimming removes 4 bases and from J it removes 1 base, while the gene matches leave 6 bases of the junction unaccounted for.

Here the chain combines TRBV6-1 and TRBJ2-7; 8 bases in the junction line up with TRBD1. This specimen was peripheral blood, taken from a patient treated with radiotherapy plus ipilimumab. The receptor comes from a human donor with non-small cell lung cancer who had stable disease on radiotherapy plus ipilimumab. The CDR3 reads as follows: CASSVRDRPSYEQYF. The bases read TGTGCCAGCAGTGTCCGGGACAGGCCTTCCTACGAGCAGTACTTC.